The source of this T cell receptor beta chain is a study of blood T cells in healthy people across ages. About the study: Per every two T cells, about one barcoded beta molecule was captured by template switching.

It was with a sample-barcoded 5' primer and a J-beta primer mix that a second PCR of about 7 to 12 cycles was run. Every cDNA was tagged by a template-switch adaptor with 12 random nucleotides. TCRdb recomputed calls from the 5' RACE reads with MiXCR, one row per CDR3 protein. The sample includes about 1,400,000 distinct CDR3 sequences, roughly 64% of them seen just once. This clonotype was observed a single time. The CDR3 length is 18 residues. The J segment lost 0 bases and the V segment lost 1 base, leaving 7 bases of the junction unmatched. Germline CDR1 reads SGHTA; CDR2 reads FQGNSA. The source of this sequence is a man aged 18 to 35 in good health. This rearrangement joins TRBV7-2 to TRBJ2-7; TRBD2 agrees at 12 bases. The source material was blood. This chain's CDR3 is CASSLDPSGGDLSYEQYF. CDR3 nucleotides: TGTGCCAGCAGCTTAGATCCTAGCGGGGGGGATCTCTCCTACGAGCAGTACTTC.